A selection of T cell receptor beta chains follows, all from one sample in a study of HIV-infected children after antiretroviral therapy interruption. TCRdb redid the calling of the 3' RACE reads with MiXCR, one entry per CDR3 protein. The table lists approximately 96,000 distinct CDR3 sequences, under 8% of them singletons. The sequences come from CD45RA+ CD4+ T cells from PBMCs, pooled from several time points, collected from a donor given antiretroviral therapy, either interrupted or continuous. These receptors were obtained from a pool of human donors with HIV. CDR3s include the opening cysteine and the closing phenylalanine or tryptophan. A D gene is named only where the DNA matches it firmly. Rows give clone size only sometimes, using once, few, many, or a class for an expanded clone.

abundance	v_gene	d_gene	j_gene	CDR3nt	CDR3aa
many	TRBV27	TRBD1	TRBJ2-2	TGTGCCAGCAGTTGGACAGGGGCCGGGGAGCTGTTTTTT	CASSWTGAGELFF
few	TRBV14	.	TRBJ1-1	TGTGCCAGCAGCCAACTTATGAACACTGAAGCTTTCTTT	CASSQLMNTEAFF
.	TRBV7-6	.	TRBJ1-6	TGTGCCAGCAGCTTATACGTATTTAACACAGGGCAGCATAATTCACCCCTCCACTTT	CASSLYVFNTGQHNSPLHF
many	TRBV20-1	TRBD1	TRBJ2-1	TGCAGTGCTCCAGCGGACAGGGGGTCCTACAATGAGCAGTTCTTC	CSAPADRGSYNEQFF
.	TRBV2	.	TRBJ1-2	TGTGCCAGCAGACGGGTAGCTAACTATGGCTACACCTTC	CASRRVANYGYTF
medium-sized	TRBV7-2	.	TRBJ2-3	TGTGCCAGCAGCCCTGGCACAGATACGCAGTATTTT	CASSPGTDTQYF
many	TRBV5-1	TRBD1	TRBJ2-7	TGCGCCAGCAGCCCTAGCGGGACAGGGGGCCTCGAGCAGTACTTC	CASSPSGTGGLEQYF
many	TRBV12-3/TRBV12-4	.	TRBJ1-2	TGTGCCAGCAGTTTGACACAGACTAGTGGCTACACCTTC	CASSLTQTSGYTF
.	TRBV7-9	TRBD2	TRBJ2-2	TGTGCCAGCAGCTTACTAGCGGCAAACACCGGGGAGCTGTTTTTT	CASSLLAANTGELFF
many	TRBV12-3/TRBV12-4	TRBD2	TRBJ2-1	TGTGCCAGCAGTCCGGGGCTAGCGGGCTCCTACAATGAGCAGTTCTTC	CASSPGLAGSYNEQFF
many	TRBV12-3/TRBV12-4	.	TRBJ1-5	TGTGCCAGCAGCCCCAGGGTAGGCAATCAGCCCCAGCATTTT	CASSPRVGNQPQHF
medium-sized	TRBV20-1	.	TRBJ2-1	TGCAGTGCTAGATGGCAAAGCTCCTACAATGAGCAGTTCTTC	CSARWQSSYNEQFF
many	TRBV9	TRBD2	TRBJ2-1	TGTGCCAGCAGCGGGGGGACTAGCGGGAGACCCTACAATGAGCAGTTCTTC	CASSGGTSGRPYNEQFF
few	TRBV10-3	TRBD1	TRBJ1-1	TGTGCCACCACAACTGACAGGGGAAACACTGAAGCTTTCTTT	CATTTDRGNTEAFF
many	TRBV20-1	.	TRBJ1-2	TGCAGTGCTAGCATAGGTTCCGGCTACACCTTC	CSASIGSGYTF
few	TRBV28	TRBD2	TRBJ2-3	TGTGCCAGCAGTTATATAGCGGGGGGAATAGATACGCAGTATTTT	CASSYIAGGIDTQYF
many	TRBV7-3	.	TRBJ2-7	TGCGCCAGCAGTGATAAACAGCCGGGCGAGCAGTACTTC	CASSDKQPGEQYF
many	TRBV18	.	TRBJ1-1	TGTGCCAGCTCACCAATAGGGACCGACACTGAAGCTTTCTTT	CASSPIGTDTEAFF
many	TRBV27	TRBD1	TRBJ2-7	TGTGCCAGCAGTTCAGGGGGCGGAGAGCAGTACTTC	CASSSGGGEQYF
.	TRBV3-1	TRBD1	TRBJ1-1	TGTGCCAGCAGCCCCCTTGTCGGGACAGGCTCTGAAGCTTTCTTT	CASSPLVGTGSEAFF
many	TRBV3-1	TRBD2	TRBJ2-3	TGTGCCAGCAGCCAAGCCGGGACTATAAGCACAGATACGCAGTATTTT	CASSQAGTISTDTQYF
many	TRBV11-3	.	TRBJ2-2	TGTGCCAGCGAAGGAGAGAACACCGGGGAGCTGTTTTTT	CASEGENTGELFF
.	TRBV7-2	.	TRBJ1-1	TGTGCCAGCAGCCGGGACAAGAACACTGAAGCTTTCTTT	CASSRDKNTEAFF
few	TRBV20-1	TRBD1	TRBJ1-2	TGCAGTGCTAGAGGGGAGGGGGACAGGGGCCCCTATGGCTACACCTTC	CSARGEGDRGPYGYTF
few	TRBV9	.	TRBJ1-4	TGTGCCAGCAGCGTGGCGGGGGGTACGGCTAATGAAAAACTGTTTTTT	CASSVAGGTANEKLFF
.	TRBV2	TRBD2	TRBJ2-1	TGTGCCAGCAGTGCTACGCGACTAGCGGGAGGGGGTGAGCAGTTCTTC	CASSATRLAGGGEQFF
many	TRBV5-1	.	TRBJ2-2	TGCGCCAGCAGCTTGGTACTCAACACCGGGGAGCTGTTTTTT	CASSLVLNTGELFF
many	TRBV9	TRBD1	TRBJ2-7	TGTGCCAGCAGCGTGTTATCGACAGGGTACGAGCAGTACTTC	CASSVLSTGYEQYF
.	TRBV18	.	TRBJ1-1	TGTGCCAGCTCACCAGATATCGCACTTCTGAACACTGAAGCTTTCTTT	CASSPDIALLNTEAFF
medium-sized	TRBV5-6	.	TRBJ1-1	TGTGCCAGCAGCTTATGGATTGGAGACATGAACACTGAAGCTTTCTTT	CASSLWIGDMNTEAFF
many	TRBV10-3	.	TRBJ2-7	TGTGCCATCAGTGATATGAGACTAGGGTACGAGCAGTACTTC	CAISDMRLGYEQYF
many	TRBV13	.	TRBJ2-3	TGTGCCAGCAGCTTAGCGGGGGCCTCAGATACGCAGTATTTT	CASSLAGASDTQYF
many	TRBV25-1	.	TRBJ2-1	TGTGCCAGCACCCGGCGCGATGAGCAGTTCTTC	CASTRRDEQFF
many	TRBV20-1	TRBD2	TRBJ2-5	TGCAGTGCTCCAATAGCGGGGTCAGGTGAGACCCAGTACTTC	CSAPIAGSGETQYF
many	TRBV6-5	TRBD1	TRBJ2-1	TGTGCCAGCAGTTCCTTTACGGGACAGGGGGCTGAAGGGCAGTTCTTC	CASSSFTGQGAEGQFF
many	TRBV28	.	TRBJ1-6	TGTGCCAGCATCGGGTGGGTGGTAAATTCACCCCTCCACTTT	CASIGWVVNSPLHF
few	TRBV29-1	.	TRBJ1-3	TGCAGCGTTGGCATGGACTCTGGAAACACCATATATTTT	CSVGMDSGNTIYF
many	TRBV30	.	TRBJ2-3	TGTGCCTGGAGTGTAACAAGCGGGAGCACAGATACGCAGTATTTT	CAWSVTSGSTDTQYF
many	TRBV10-3	.	TRBJ2-3	TGTGCCATAAAGTCGACAGGGAGGGCAGATACGCAGTATTTT	CAIKSTGRADTQYF
many	TRBV19	.	TRBJ1-6	TGTGCCAGTAGTATATACAGGGAAGATAATTCACCCCTCCACTTT	CASSIYREDNSPLHF
many	TRBV27	.	TRBJ2-2	TGTGCCAGCAGTTTTTGGTCGGTCGCAAAGGCCGGGGAGCTGTTTTTT	CASSFWSVAKAGELFF
.	TRBV10-3	.	TRBJ1-6	TGTGCCATCAGTGAGTCAAGGACAGCCAATAATTCACCCCTCCACTTT	CAISESRTANNSPLHF
many	TRBV5-4	.	TRBJ2-1	TGTGCCAGCAGAACTGATCTCCTTCAACGTAGGGTAACTGAGCAGTTCTTC	CASRTDLLQRRVTEQFF
many	TRBV10-2	.	TRBJ2-7	TGCGCCAGCAGTGAGTTGGGGGCTTTAGGGGAGCAGTACTTC	CASSELGALGEQYF
many	TRBV9	.	TRBJ2-5	TGTGCCAGCAGCCCCAGAGGGGAAGGAGAGACCCAGTACTTC	CASSPRGEGETQYF